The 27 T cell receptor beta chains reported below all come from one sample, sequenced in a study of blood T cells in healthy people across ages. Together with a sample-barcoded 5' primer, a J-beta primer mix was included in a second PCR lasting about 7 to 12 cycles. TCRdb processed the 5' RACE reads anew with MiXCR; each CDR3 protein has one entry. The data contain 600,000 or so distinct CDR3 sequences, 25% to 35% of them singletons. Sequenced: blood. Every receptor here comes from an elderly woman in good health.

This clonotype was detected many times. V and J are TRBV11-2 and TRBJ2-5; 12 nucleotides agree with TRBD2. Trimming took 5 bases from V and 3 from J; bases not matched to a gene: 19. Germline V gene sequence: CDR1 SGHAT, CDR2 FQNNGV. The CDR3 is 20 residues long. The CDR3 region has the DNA TGTGCCAGCAGCCGCGCCGGCACTAGCGGGGGGCCGATATTTAAAGAGACCCAGTACTTC. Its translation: CASSRAGTSGGPIFKETQYF.

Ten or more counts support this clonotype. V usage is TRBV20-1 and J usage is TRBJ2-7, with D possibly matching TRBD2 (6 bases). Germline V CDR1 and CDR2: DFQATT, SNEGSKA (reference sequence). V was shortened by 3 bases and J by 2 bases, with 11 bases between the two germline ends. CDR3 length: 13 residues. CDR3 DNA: TGCAGTGCTAGCATAGGGAGGACCTACGAGCAGTACTTC. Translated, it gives CSASIGRTYEQYF.

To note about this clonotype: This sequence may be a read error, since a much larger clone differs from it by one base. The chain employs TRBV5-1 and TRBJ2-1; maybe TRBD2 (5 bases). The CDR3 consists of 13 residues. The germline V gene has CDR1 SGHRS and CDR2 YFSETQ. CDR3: CASSRASGNGQFF. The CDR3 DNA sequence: TGCGCCAGCAGCAGGGCTTCGGGGAATGGGCAGTTCTTC.

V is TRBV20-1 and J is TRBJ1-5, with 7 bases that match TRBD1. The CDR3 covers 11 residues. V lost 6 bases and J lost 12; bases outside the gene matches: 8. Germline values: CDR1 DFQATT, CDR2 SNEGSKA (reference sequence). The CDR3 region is CSAGGQQIQHF. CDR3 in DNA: TGCAGTGCGGGGGGACAGCAAATCCAGCATTTT.

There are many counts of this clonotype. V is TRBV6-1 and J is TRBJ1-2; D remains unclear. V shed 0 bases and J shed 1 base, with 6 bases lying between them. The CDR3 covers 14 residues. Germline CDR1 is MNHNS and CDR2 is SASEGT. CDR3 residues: CASSEAGDNYGYTF. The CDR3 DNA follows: TGTGCCAGCAGTGAAGCGGGAGATAACTATGGCTACACCTTC.

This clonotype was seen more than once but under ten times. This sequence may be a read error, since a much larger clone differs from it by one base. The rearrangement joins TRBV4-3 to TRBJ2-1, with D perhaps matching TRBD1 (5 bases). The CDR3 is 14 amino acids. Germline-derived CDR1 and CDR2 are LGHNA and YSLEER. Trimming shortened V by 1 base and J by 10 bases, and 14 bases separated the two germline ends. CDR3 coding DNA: TGCGCCAGCAGCCAAGCTGACAGAATCTACGAGCAGTTCTTC. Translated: CASSQADRIYEQFF.

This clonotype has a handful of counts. In DNA form, the CDR3 reads TGTGCCAGCGGGGGGGGCCGCTACGAGCAGTACTTC. This gives the protein CASGGGRYEQYF. The gene calls are TRBV7-9 and TRBJ2-7, with a weak D call TRBD2 (7 bases). Trimming cost V 8 bases and J 3 bases, with 11 bases left between them. Germline V gene sequence: CDR1 SEHNR, CDR2 FQNEAQ (reference sequence). The CDR3 extends over 12 amino acids.

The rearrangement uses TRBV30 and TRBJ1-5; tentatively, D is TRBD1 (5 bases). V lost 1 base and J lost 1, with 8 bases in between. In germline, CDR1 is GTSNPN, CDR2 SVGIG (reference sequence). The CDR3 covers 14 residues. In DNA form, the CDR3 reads TGTGCCTGGAGTGGGTCAGGGAGCAATCAGCCCCAGCATTTT. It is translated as CAWSGSGSNQPQHF.

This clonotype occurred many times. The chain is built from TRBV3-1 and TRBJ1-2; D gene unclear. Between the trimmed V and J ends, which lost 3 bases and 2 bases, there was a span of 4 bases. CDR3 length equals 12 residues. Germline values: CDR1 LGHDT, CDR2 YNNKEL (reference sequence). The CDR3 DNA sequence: TGTGCCAGCAGCCACGGGAACTATGGCTACACCTTC. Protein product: CASSHGNYGYTF.

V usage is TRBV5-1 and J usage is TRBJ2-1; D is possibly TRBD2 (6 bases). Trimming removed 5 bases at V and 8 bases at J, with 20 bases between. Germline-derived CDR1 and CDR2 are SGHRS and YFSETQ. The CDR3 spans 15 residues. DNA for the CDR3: TGCGCCAGCAGGGAGTGGGCGGGGTCTAAGGATGAGCAGTTCTTC. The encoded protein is CASREWAGSKDEQFF.

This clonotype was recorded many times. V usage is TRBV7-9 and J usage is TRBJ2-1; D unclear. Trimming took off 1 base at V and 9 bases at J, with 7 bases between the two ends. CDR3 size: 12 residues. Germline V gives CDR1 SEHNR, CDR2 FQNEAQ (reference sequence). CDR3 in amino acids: CASSLVGIEQFF. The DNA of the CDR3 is TGTGCCAGCAGCTTAGTGGGGATTGAGCAGTTCTTC. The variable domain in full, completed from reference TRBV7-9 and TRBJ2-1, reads DTGVSQNPRHKITKRGQNVTFRCDPISEHNRLYWYRQTLGQGPEFLTYFQNEAQLEKSRLLSDRFSAERPKGSFSTLEIQRTEQGDSAMYLCASSLVGIEQFFGPGTRLTVL.

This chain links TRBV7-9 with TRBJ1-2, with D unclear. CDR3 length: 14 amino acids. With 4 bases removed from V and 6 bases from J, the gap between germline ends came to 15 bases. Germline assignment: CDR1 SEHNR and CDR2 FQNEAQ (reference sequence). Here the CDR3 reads CASSSFDRVDGYTF. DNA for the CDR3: TGTGCCAGCAGCTCCTTCGACCGAGTCGATGGCTACACCTTC.

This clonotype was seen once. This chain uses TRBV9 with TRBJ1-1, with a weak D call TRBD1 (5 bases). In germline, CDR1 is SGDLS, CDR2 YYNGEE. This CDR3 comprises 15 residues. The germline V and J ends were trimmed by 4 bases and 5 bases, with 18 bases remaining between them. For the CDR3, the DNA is TGTGCCAGCAGCCCCCGGTCGAGGGGCTGGACTGAAGCTTTCTTT. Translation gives CASSPRSRGWTEAFF.

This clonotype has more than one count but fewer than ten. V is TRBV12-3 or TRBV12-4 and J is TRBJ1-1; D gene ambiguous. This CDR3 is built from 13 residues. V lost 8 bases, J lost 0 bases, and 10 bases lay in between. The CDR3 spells CASGGSVNTEAFF. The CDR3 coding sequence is TGTGCCAGCGGCGGTTCGGTGAACACTGAAGCTTTCTTT.

The CDR3 reads CASSTTPYEQYF. The CDR3 coding sequence is TGTGCCAGCAGTACGACACCCTACGAGCAGTACTTC. This chain links TRBV6-6 with TRBJ2-7; D is ambiguous. Trimming stripped 5 bases from V and 2 bases from J, with 7 bases between. CDR3 length equals 12 residues. CDR1 is MNHNY, CDR2 SVGAGI, per germline (reference sequence).

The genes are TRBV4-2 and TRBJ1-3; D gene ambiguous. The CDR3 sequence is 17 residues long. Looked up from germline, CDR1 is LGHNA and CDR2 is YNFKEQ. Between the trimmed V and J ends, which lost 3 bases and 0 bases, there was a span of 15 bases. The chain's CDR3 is CASSQDPDGISGNTIYF. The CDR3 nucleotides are TGTGCCAGCAGCCAGGACCCGGACGGGATCTCTGGAAACACCATATATTTT.

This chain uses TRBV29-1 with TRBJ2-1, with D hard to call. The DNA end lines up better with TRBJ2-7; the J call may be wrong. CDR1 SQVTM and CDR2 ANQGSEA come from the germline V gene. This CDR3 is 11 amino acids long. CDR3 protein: CSVVACNEQYF. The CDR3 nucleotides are TGCAGCGTTGTCGCATGCAATGAGCAGTACTTC.

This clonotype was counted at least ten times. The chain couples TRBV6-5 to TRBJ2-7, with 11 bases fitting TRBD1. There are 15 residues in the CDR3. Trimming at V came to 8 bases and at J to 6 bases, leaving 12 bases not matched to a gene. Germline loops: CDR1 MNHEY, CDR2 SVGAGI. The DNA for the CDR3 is TGTGCCAGCCGGACCCCTTCGGGACAGGGGGGCGAGCAGTACTTC. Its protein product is CASRTPSGQGGEQYF.

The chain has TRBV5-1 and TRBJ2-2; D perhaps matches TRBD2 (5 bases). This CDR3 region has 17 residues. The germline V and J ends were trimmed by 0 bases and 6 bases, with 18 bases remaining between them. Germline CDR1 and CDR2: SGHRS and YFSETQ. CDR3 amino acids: CASSLDGIRLYSGELFF. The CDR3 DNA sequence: TGCGCCAGCAGCTTGGACGGGATTAGGTTGTATTCCGGGGAGCTGTTTTTT.

The DNA for the CDR3 is TGTGCCTGGAGTGCCGGGACAAGAGATCAGCCCCAGCATTTT. It encodes CAWSAGTRDQPQHF. The chain links TRBV30 to TRBJ1-5, with a tentative D call TRBD1 (6 bases). The CDR3 consists of 14 residues. The V end was cut by 1 base, the J end by 5 bases, with 12 bases between. The germline V gene encodes CDR1 GTSNPN and CDR2 SVGIG (reference sequence).

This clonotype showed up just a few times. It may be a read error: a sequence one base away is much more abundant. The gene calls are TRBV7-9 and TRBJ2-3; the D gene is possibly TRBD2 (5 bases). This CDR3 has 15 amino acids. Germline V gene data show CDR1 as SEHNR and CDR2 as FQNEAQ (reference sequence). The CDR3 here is CTSSLAAPGRDTQYF. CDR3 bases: TGTACCAGCAGCTTAGCCGCACCGGGGAGAGATACGCAGTATTTT.

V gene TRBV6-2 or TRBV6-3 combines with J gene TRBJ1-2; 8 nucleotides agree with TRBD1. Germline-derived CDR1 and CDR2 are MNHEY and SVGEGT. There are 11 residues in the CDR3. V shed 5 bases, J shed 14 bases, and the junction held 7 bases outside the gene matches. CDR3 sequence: CASSRGQGETF. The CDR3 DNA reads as TGTGCCAGCAGTAGAGGACAGGGAGAGACCTTC.

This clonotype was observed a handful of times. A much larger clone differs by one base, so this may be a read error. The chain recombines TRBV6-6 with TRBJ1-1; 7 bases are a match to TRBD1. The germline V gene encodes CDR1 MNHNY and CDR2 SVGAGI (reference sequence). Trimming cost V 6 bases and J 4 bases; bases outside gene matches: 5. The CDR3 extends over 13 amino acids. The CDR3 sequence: CASRLDRFTEAFF. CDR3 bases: TGTGCCAGCAGACTGGACAGGTTCACTGAAGCTTTCTTT.

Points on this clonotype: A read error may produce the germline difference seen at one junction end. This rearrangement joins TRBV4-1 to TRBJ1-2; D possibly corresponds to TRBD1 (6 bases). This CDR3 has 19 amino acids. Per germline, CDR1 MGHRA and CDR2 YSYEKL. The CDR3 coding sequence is TGCGCCAGCAGCCAGAGGTTTGGACAGTTTTCTGGAGCTAACTATGTCTACACCTTC. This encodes CASSQRFGQFSGANYVYTF.

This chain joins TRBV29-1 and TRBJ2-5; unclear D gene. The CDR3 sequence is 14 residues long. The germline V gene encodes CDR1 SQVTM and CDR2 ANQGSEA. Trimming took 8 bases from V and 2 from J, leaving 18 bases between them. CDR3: CSSSIPDGQETQYF. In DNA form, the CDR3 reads TGCAGCTCTTCAATACCTGACGGGCAAGAGACCCAGTACTTC.

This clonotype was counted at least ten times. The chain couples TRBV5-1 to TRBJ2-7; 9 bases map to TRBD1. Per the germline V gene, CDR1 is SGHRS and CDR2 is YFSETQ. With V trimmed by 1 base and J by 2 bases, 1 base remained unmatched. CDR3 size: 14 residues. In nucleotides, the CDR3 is TGCGCCAGCAGCTTGAGGACAGGGGCCTACGAGCAGTACTTC. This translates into CASSLRTGAYEQYF.

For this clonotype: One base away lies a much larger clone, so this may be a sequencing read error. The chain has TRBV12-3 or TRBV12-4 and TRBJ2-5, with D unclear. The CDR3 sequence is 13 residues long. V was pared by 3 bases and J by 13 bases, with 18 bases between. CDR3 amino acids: CASSLEQPYSRYF. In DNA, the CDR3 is TGTGCCAGCAGTTTGGAACAGCCGTACTCCCGGTACTTC.